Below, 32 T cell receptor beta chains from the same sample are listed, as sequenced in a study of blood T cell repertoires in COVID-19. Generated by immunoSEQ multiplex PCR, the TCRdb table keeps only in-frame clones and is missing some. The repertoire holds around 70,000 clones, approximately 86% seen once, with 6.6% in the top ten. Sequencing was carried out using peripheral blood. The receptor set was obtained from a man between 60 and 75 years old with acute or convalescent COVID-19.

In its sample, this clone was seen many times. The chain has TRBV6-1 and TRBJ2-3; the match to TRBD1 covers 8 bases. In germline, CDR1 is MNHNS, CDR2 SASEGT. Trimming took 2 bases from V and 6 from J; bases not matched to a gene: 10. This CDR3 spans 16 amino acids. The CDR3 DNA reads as TGTGCCAGCAGTGAATCGGGACAGGACTTGGTCGATACGCAGTATTTT. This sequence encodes CASSESGQDLVDTQYF.

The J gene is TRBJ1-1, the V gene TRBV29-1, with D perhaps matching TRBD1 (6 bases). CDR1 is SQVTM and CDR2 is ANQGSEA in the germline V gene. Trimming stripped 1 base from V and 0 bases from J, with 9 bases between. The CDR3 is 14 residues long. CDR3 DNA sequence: TGCAGCGTTGAAGCGCGGACAGTGAACACTGAAGCTTTCTTT. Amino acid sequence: CSVEARTVNTEAFF.

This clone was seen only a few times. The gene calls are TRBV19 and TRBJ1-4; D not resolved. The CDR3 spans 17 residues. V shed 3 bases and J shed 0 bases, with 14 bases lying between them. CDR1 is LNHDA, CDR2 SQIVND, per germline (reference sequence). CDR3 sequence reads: CASSIGWQRATNEKLFF. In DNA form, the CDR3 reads TGTGCCAGTAGTATTGGTTGGCAGAGGGCAACTAATGAAAAACTGTTTTTT.

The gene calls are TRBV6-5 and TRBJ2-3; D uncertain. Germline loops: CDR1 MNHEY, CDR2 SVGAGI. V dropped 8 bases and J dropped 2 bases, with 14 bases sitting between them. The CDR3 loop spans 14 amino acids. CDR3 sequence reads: CASSLADPTDTQYF. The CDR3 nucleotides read TGTGCCAGCTCATTAGCTGATCCCACAGATACGCAGTATTTT.

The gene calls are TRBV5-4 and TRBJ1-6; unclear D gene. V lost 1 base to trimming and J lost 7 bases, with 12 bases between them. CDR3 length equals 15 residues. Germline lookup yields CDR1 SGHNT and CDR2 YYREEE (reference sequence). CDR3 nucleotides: TGTGCCAGCAGCTTGTGGGCGGGGAGAAATTCACCCCTCCACTTT. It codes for CASSLWAGRNSPLHF.

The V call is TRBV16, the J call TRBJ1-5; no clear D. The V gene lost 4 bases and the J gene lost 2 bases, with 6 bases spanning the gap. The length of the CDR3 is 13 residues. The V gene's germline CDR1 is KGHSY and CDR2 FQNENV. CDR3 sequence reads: CASSPEGNQPQHF. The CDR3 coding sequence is TGTGCCAGCAGCCCGGAGGGCAATCAGCCCCAGCATTTT.

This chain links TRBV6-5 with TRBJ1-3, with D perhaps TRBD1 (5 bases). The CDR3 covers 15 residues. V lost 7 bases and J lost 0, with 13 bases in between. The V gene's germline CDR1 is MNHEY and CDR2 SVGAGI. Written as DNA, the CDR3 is TGTGCCAGCACGCCGACAGCGATCTCTGGAAACACCATATATTTT. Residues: CASTPTAISGNTIYF.

CDR3 coding DNA: TGTGCCAGCAGCTACGGGACAGGTGCGGGGGGCTACACCTTC. It encodes CASSYGTGAGGYTF. This chain joins TRBV7-9 and TRBJ1-2; 8 bases match TRBD1. The CDR3 spans 14 residues. J lost 8 bases, V lost 4 bases, and 9 bases had no gene match. CDR1 SEHNR and CDR2 FQNEAQ come from the germline V gene (reference sequence).

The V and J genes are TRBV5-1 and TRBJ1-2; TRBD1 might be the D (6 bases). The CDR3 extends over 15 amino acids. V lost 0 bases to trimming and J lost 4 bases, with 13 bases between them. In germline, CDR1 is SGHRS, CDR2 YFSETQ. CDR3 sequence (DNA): TGCGCCAGCAGCTTGGGTGGCAGGGGTGGCTATGGCTACACCTTC. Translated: CASSLGGRGGYGYTF.

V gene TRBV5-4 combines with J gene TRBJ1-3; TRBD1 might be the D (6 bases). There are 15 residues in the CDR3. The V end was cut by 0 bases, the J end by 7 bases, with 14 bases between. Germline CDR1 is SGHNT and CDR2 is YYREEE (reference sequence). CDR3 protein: CASSLDTGIVNTIYF. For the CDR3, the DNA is TGTGCCAGCAGCTTGGATACAGGGATCGTGAACACCATATATTTT.

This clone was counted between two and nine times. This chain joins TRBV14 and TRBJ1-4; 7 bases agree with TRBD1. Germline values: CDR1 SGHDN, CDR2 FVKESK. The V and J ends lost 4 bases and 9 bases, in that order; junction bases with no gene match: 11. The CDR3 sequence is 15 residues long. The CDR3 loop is CASSPRERGPQKLFF. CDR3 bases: TGTGCCAGCAGCCCTCGGGAAAGGGGGCCGCAAAAACTGTTTTTT. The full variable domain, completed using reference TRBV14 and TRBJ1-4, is EAGVTQFPSHSVIEKGQTVTLRCDPISGHDNLYWYRRVMGKEIKFLLHFVKESKQDESGMPNNRFLAERTGGTYSTLKVQPAELEDSGVYFCASSPRERGPQKLFFGSGTQLSVL.

The chain's CDR3 is CASSPGQGEYEQYV. The CDR3 coding sequence is TGTGCCAGCAGCCCGGGACAGGGGGAGTACGAGCAGTACGTC. This chain links TRBV5-6 with TRBJ2-7; TRBD1 matches 11 bases. CDR1 is SGHDT and CDR2 is YYEEEE in the germline V gene. Trimming took 4 bases from V and 4 from J; bases not matched to a gene: 4. The CDR3 consists of 14 residues.

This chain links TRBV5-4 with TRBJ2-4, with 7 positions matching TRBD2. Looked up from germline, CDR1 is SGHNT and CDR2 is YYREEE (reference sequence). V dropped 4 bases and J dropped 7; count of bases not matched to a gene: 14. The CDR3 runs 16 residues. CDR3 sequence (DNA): TGTGCCAGCAGCCCCCCGGGGGGTCCCGAAGGGAACATTCAGTACTTC. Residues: CASSPPGGPEGNIQYF.

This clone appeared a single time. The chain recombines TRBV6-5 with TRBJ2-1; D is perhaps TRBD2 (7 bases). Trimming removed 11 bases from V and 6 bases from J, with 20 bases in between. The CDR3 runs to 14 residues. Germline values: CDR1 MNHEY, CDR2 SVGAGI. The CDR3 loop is CASQGGGSLNEQFF. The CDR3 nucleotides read TGTGCCTCCCAGGGAGGGGGTAGTCTCAATGAGCAGTTCTTC.

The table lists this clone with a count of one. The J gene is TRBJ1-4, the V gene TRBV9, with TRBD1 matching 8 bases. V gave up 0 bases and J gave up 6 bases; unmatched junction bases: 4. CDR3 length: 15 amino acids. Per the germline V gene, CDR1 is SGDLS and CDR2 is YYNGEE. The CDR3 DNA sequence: TGTGCCAGCAGCGTAGCGACAGGGGCTGATGAAAAACTGTTTTTT. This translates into CASSVATGADEKLFF.

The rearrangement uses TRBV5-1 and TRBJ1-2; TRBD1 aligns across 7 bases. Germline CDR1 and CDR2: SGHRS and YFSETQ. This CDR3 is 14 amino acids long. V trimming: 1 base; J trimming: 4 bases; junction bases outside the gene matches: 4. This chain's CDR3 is CASSLSRTGYGYTF. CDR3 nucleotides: TGCGCCAGCAGCTTGTCTCGGACAGGCTATGGCTACACCTTC.

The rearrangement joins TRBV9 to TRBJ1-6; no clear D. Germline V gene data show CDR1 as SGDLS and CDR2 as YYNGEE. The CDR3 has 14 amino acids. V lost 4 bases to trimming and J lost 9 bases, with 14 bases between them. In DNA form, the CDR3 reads TGTGCCAGCAGCCCATCCCCGCGGAGTTCACCCCTCCACTTT. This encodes CASSPSPRSSPLHF.

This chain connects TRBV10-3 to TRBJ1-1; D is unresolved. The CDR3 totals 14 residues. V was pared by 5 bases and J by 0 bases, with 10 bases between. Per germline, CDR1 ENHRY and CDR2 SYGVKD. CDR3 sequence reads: CAISKDTMNTEAFF. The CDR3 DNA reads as TGTGCCATCAGTAAAGACACCATGAACACTGAAGCTTTCTTT.

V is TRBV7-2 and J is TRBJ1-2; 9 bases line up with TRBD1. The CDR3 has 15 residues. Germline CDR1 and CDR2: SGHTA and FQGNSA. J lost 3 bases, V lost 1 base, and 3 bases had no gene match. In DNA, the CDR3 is TGTGCCAGCAGCTTAGACAGGGGGCAACACTATGGCTACACCTTC. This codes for CASSLDRGQHYGYTF. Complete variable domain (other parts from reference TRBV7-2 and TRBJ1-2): GAGVSQSPSNKVTEKGKDVELRCDPISGHTALYWYRQSLGQGLEFLIYFQGNSAPDKSGLPSDRFSAERTGGSVSTLTIQRTQQEDSAVYLCASSLDRGQHYGYTFGSGTRLTVV.

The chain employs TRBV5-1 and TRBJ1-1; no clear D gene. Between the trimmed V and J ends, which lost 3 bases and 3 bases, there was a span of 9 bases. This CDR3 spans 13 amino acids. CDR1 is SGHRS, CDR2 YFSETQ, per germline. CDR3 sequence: CASSSYPDTEAFF. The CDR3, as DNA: TGCGCCAGCAGCTCGTACCCAGACACTGAAGCTTTCTTT.

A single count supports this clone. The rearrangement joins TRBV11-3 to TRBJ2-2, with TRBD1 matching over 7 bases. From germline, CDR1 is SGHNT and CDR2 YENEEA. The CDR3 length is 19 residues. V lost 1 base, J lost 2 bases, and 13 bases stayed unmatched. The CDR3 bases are TGTGCCAGCAGCTTAGGTCGATTCGTGGACAGGCAAAACACCGGGGAGCTGTTTTTT. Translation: CASSLGRFVDRQNTGELFF.

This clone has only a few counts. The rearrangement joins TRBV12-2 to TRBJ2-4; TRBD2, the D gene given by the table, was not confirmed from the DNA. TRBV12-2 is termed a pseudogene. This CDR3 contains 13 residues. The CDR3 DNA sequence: TGTGCAAGTCGATTCGGGACTAGCCTGATTCAGTACTTC. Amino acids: CASRFGTSLIQYF.

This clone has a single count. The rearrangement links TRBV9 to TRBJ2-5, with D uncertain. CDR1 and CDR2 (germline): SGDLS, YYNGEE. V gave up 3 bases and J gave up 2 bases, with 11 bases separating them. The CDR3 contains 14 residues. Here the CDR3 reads CASSADGDQETQYF. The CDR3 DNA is TGTGCCAGCAGCGCTGACGGAGATCAAGAGACCCAGTACTTC. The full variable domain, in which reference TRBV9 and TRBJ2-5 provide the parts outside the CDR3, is DSGVTQTPKHLITATGQRVTLRCSPRSGDLSVYWYQQSLDQGLQFLIQYYNGEERAKGNILERFSAQQFPDLHSELNLSSLELGDSALYFCASSADGDQETQYFGPGTRLLVL.

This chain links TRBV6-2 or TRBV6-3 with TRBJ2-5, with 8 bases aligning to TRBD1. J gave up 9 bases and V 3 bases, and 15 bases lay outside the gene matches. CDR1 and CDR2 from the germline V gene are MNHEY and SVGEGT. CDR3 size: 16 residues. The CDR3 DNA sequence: TGTGCCAGCAGTTATCCCCGGGACAGGCCTCTTAGGGCCCAGTACTTC. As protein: CASSYPRDRPLRAQYF.

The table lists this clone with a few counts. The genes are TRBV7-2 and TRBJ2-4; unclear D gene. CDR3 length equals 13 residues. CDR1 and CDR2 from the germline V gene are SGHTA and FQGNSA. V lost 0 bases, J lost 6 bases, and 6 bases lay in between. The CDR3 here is CASSLAPGNIQYF. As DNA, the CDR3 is TGTGCCAGCAGCTTAGCGCCAGGAAACATTCAGTACTTC.

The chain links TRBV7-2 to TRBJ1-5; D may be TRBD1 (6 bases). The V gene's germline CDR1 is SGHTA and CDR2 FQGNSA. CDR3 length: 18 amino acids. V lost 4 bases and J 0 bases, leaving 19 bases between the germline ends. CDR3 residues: CASSSENPGDFSNQPQHF. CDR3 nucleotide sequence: TGTGCCAGCAGCTCCGAAAATCCAGGGGATTTTAGCAATCAGCCCCAGCATTTT.

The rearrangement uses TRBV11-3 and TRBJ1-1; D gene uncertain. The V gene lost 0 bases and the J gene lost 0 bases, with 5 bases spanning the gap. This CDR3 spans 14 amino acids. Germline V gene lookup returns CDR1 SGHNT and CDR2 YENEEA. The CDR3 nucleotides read TGTGCCAGCAGCTTAGATAGTATGAACACTGAAGCTTTCTTT. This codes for CASSLDSMNTEAFF. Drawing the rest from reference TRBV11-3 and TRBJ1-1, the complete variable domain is EAGVVQSPRYKIIEKKQPVAFWCNPISGHNTLYWYLQNLGQGPELLIRYENEEAVDDSQLPKDRFSAERLKGVDSTLKIQPAELGDSAVYLCASSLDSMNTEAFFGQGTRLTVV.

The CDR3 protein is CASSLRPRDSPLHF. CDR3 DNA sequence: TGTGCCAGCAGCTTGAGACCCAGGGATTCACCCCTCCACTTT. The J gene is TRBJ1-6, the V gene TRBV5-5; D may be TRBD1 (5 bases). The length of the CDR3 is 14 residues. Trimming cost V 1 base and J 8 bases, with 10 bases left between them. Germline loops: CDR1 SGHKS, CDR2 YYEKEE (reference sequence).

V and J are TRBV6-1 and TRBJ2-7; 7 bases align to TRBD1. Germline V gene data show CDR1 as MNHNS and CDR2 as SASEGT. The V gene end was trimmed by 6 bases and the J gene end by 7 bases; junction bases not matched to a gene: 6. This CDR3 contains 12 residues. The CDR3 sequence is CASSSGGAEQYV. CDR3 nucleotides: TGTGCCAGCAGCTCAGGGGGTGCTGAGCAGTACGTC.

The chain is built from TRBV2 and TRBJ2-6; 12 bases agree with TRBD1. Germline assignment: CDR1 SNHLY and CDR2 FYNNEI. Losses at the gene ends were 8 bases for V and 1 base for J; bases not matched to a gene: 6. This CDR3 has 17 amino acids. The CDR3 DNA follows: TGTGCCAGCGAAGGGGACAGGGGGCGATCTGGGGCCAACGTCCTGACTTTC. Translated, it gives CASEGDRGRSGANVLTF.

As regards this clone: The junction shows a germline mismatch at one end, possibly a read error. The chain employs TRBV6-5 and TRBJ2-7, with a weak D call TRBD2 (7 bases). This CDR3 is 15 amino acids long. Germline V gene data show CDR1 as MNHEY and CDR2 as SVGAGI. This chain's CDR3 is CACSKGGDPSYEQYF. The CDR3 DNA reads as TGTGCCTGCAGTAAGGGGGGGGATCCGTCCTACGAGCAGTACTTC.

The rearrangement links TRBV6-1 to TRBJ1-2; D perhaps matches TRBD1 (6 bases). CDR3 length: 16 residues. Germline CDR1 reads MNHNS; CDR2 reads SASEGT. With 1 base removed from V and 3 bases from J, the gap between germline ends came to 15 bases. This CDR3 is CASSEGGTTIYYGYTF. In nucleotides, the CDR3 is TGTGCCAGCAGTGAAGGGGGGACAACGATTTACTATGGCTACACCTTC.